The 19 T cell receptor beta chains below all came from one sample that was sequenced in a study of blood T cell repertoires in COVID-19. Produced via immunoSEQ multiplex PCR; TCRdb's table is partial and in-frame only. The table lists more than 100,000 clones, around 80% of them singletons, with approximately 16% in the top ten. Sequenced material: peripheral blood. The receptors here all came from a man aged 60-69 years with active or convalescent COVID-19.

V usage is TRBV6-5 and J usage is TRBJ2-3; tentatively, D is TRBD1 (6 bases). Between the trimmed V and J ends, which lost 1 base and 5 bases, there was a span of 16 bases. Germline V gene data show CDR1 as MNHEY and CDR2 as SVGAGI. The length of the CDR3 is 16 residues. The CDR3 spells CASSYFSGQGKDTQYF. In DNA form, the CDR3 reads TGTGCCAGCAGTTACTTTTCCGGCCAGGGGAAAGATACGCAGTATTTT.

The chain joins TRBV28 to TRBJ1-2, with TRBD1 as a possible D gene (5 bases). The V gene's germline CDR1 is MDHEN and CDR2 SYDVKM. The ends were cut back, 5 bases at V and 4 bases at J, with 17 bases in the middle. This CDR3 has 15 amino acids. The CDR3 here is CASSPRWEGTYGYTF. For the CDR3, the DNA is TGTGCCAGCAGTCCCCGCTGGGAGGGGACCTATGGCTACACCTTC.

The rearrangement links TRBV5-1 to TRBJ2-3, with TRBD2 as a possible D gene (5 bases). Trimming stripped 1 base from V and 0 bases from J, with 9 bases between. Germline lookup yields CDR1 SGHRS and CDR2 YFSETQ. This CDR3 has 15 amino acids. The CDR3 here is CASSLNGLSTDTQYF. In DNA form, the CDR3 reads TGCGCCAGCAGCTTGAATGGACTTAGCACAGATACGCAGTATTTT. Full variable domain (missing parts from reference TRBV5-1 and TRBJ2-3): KAGVTQTPRYLIKTRGQQVTLSCSPISGHRSVSWYQQTPGQGLQFLFEYFSETQRNKGNFPGRFSGRQFSNSRSEMNVSTLELGDSALYLCASSLNGLSTDTQYFGPGTRLTVL.

The V call is TRBV11-2, the J call TRBJ2-3; 7 bases align to TRBD2. Germline V gene lookup returns CDR1 SGHAT and CDR2 FQNNGV. This CDR3 region has 14 residues. The V gene end was trimmed by 7 bases and the J gene end by 1 base; junction bases not matched to a gene: 5. This chain's CDR3 is CASTPTSGTDTQYF. The CDR3 DNA reads TGTGCCAGCACCCCAACTAGCGGCACAGATACGCAGTATTTT.

The rearrangement links TRBV5-5 to TRBJ2-3; 7 nucleotides match TRBD1. The CDR3 spans 14 residues. Germline V CDR1 and CDR2: SGHKS, YYEKEE (reference sequence). The V segment lost 6 bases and the J segment 2 bases; nucleotides outside the gene matches: 6. The CDR3 coding sequence is TGTGCCAGCATCCGGGACAGAGCCACAGATACGCAGTATTTT. Translating it yields CASIRDRATDTQYF.

The chain joins TRBV6-2 or TRBV6-3 to TRBJ2-7; TRBD2 matches 8 bases. The length of the CDR3 is 15 residues. V lost 3 bases and J lost 4; bases outside the gene matches: 8. CDR1 is MNHEY, CDR2 SVGEGT, per germline. CDR3 sequence (DNA): TGTGCCAGCAGTTATGAGAGCGGGGGAGTATACGAGCAGTACTTC. It codes for CASSYESGGVYEQYF.

This chain links TRBV2 with TRBJ2-3, with 7 nucleotides matching TRBD2. Germline V gives CDR1 SNHLY, CDR2 FYNNEI. The CDR3 contains 15 residues. Trimming took 4 bases from V and 2 from J; bases not matched to a gene: 6. The CDR3 bases are TGTGCCAGCAGTGTGGCTAGCGGAAACACAGATACGCAGTATTTT. Translating gives CASSVASGNTDTQYF.

The chain links TRBV7-9 to TRBJ1-6, with D possibly TRBD1 on 5 matching bases. The CDR3 covers 16 residues. V dropped 0 bases and J dropped 7 bases, with 13 bases sitting between them. Germline values: CDR1 SEHNR, CDR2 FQNEAQ (reference sequence). Here the CDR3 DNA reads TGTGCCAGCAGCTTAGCGCAGGGATCGCCCAATTCACCCCTCCACTTT. Protein product: CASSLAQGSPNSPLHF.

This chain connects TRBV7-9 to TRBJ1-2; 7 bases align to TRBD1. Unmatched junction bases numbered 4, after V lost 1 base and J lost 5 bases. Germline lookup yields CDR1 SEHNR and CDR2 FQNEAQ (reference sequence). This CDR3 contains 14 residues. CDR3 loop: CASSLGDSRYGYTF. The CDR3 DNA reads as TGTGCCAGCAGCTTAGGGGACAGCCGGTATGGCTACACCTTC.

The V gene is TRBV28, the J gene TRBJ2-7; 14 bases are a match to TRBD2. The V gene end was trimmed by 5 bases and the J gene end by 4 bases; junction bases not matched to a gene: 13. CDR3 length: 18 amino acids. The germline V gene encodes CDR1 MDHEN and CDR2 SYDVKM. DNA of the CDR3: TGTGCCAGCAGTGACCCGGGACTAGCGGGAGTGGTGGCTTACGAGCAGTACTTC. This sequence encodes CASSDPGLAGVVAYEQYF.

V and J are TRBV5-1 and TRBJ2-1; D not resolved. The CDR3 has 13 residues. Germline-derived CDR1 and CDR2 are SGHRS and YFSETQ. The V end lost 0 bases, the J end lost 5 bases, and 6 bases lay between the germline ends. The CDR3 here is CASSLAPHNEQFF. CDR3 nucleotide sequence: TGCGCCAGCAGCTTGGCTCCCCACAATGAGCAGTTCTTC.

The chain has TRBV6-2 or TRBV6-3 and TRBJ2-7, with 10 positions matching TRBD2. This CDR3 has 18 residues. The J segment lost 2 bases and the V segment lost 3 bases, leaving 13 bases of the junction unmatched. Germline CDR1 reads MNHEY; CDR2 reads SVGEGT. DNA for the CDR3: TGTGCCAGCAGTTATAGGACTAGCGGCTACCATTTAACCTACGAGCAGTACTTC. Translating gives CASSYRTSGYHLTYEQYF.

The chain employs TRBV11-2 and TRBJ2-1; TRBD1 matches 8 bases. Germline CDR1 SGHAT, CDR2 FQNNGV. CDR3 length equals 13 residues. Losses at the gene ends were 4 bases for V and 6 bases for J; bases not matched to a gene: 2. CDR3 in DNA: TGTGCCAGCAGCTCAACAGGGGGCAATGAGCAGTTCTTC. Encoded protein: CASSSTGGNEQFF.

V is TRBV29-1 and J is TRBJ1-1, with D hard to call. The V gene's germline CDR1 is SQVTM and CDR2 ANQGSEA. This CDR3 has 13 amino acids. Deletions cut 4 bases from V and 1 base from J, with 10 bases between. CDR3 DNA sequence: TGCAGCGTTGGAGCCACGGGGAACACTGAAGCTTTCTTT. Protein: CSVGATGNTEAFF. Based on the CDR3 plus reference TRBV29-1 and TRBJ1-1, the full variable domain is SAVISQKPSRDICQRGTSLTIQCQVDSQVTMMFWYRQQPGQSLTLIATANQGSEATYESGFVIDKFPISRPNLTFSTLTVSNMSPEDSSIYLCSVGATGNTEAFFGQGTRLTVV.

The V call is TRBV5-1, the J call TRBJ2-5, with a possible D match to TRBD2 (7 bases). The CDR3 consists of 14 residues. Germline V gene lookup returns CDR1 SGHRS and CDR2 YFSETQ. V dropped 1 base and J dropped 5 bases, with 12 bases sitting between them. The CDR3 DNA sequence: TGCGCCAGCAGCTTGACGGGGGGCCGGGAGACCCAGTACTTC. It codes for CASSLTGGRETQYF.

The chain uses TRBV19 and TRBJ1-3, with D possibly TRBD1 on 6 matching bases. The CDR3 is made up of 18 amino acids. V lost 6 bases and J 2 bases, leaving 23 bases between the germline ends. Germline values: CDR1 LNHDA, CDR2 SQIVND (reference sequence). DNA of the CDR3: TGTGCCAGTAGCCGGGGCCGACCGACAGGAAACACTGGAAACACCATATATTTT. As protein: CASSRGRPTGNTGNTIYF.

The chain links TRBV7-8 to TRBJ1-2, with 9 bases fitting TRBD1. The V segment lost 5 bases and the J segment 4 bases; nucleotides outside the gene matches: 2. The V gene's germline CDR1 is SGHVS and CDR2 FQNEAQ. The CDR3 loop spans 13 amino acids. The chain's CDR3 is CASSLQGAYGYTF. DNA of the CDR3: TGTGCCAGCAGCCTACAGGGGGCCTATGGCTACACCTTC. Based on the CDR3 plus reference TRBV7-8 and TRBJ1-2, the full variable domain is GAGVSQSPRYKVAKRGQDVALRCDPISGHVSLFWYQQALGQGPEFLTYFQNEAQLDKSGLPSDRFFAERPEGSVSTLKIQRTQQEDSAVYLCASSLQGAYGYTFGSGTRLTVV.

CDR3 region: CASSALAGAAGANVLTF. CDR3 coding DNA: TGTGCCAGCAGCGCCCTAGCGGGAGCCGCTGGGGCCAACGTCCTGACTTTC. This chain joins TRBV6-4 and TRBJ2-6; 10 bases line up with TRBD2. Germline V CDR1 and CDR2: MRHNA, SNTAGT. Trimming at V came to 6 bases and at J to 2 bases, leaving 7 bases not matched to a gene. CDR3 length equals 17 residues.

The chain recombines TRBV9 with TRBJ1-1; D may be TRBD1 (6 bases). CDR1 is SGDLS and CDR2 is YYNGEE in the germline V gene. The V gene lost 0 bases and the J gene lost 0 bases, with 12 bases spanning the gap. This CDR3 spans 16 amino acids. The CDR3 coding sequence is TGTGCCAGCAGCGTAGTAACAGGGCCACTGAACACTGAAGCTTTCTTT. Its translation: CASSVVTGPLNTEAFF.